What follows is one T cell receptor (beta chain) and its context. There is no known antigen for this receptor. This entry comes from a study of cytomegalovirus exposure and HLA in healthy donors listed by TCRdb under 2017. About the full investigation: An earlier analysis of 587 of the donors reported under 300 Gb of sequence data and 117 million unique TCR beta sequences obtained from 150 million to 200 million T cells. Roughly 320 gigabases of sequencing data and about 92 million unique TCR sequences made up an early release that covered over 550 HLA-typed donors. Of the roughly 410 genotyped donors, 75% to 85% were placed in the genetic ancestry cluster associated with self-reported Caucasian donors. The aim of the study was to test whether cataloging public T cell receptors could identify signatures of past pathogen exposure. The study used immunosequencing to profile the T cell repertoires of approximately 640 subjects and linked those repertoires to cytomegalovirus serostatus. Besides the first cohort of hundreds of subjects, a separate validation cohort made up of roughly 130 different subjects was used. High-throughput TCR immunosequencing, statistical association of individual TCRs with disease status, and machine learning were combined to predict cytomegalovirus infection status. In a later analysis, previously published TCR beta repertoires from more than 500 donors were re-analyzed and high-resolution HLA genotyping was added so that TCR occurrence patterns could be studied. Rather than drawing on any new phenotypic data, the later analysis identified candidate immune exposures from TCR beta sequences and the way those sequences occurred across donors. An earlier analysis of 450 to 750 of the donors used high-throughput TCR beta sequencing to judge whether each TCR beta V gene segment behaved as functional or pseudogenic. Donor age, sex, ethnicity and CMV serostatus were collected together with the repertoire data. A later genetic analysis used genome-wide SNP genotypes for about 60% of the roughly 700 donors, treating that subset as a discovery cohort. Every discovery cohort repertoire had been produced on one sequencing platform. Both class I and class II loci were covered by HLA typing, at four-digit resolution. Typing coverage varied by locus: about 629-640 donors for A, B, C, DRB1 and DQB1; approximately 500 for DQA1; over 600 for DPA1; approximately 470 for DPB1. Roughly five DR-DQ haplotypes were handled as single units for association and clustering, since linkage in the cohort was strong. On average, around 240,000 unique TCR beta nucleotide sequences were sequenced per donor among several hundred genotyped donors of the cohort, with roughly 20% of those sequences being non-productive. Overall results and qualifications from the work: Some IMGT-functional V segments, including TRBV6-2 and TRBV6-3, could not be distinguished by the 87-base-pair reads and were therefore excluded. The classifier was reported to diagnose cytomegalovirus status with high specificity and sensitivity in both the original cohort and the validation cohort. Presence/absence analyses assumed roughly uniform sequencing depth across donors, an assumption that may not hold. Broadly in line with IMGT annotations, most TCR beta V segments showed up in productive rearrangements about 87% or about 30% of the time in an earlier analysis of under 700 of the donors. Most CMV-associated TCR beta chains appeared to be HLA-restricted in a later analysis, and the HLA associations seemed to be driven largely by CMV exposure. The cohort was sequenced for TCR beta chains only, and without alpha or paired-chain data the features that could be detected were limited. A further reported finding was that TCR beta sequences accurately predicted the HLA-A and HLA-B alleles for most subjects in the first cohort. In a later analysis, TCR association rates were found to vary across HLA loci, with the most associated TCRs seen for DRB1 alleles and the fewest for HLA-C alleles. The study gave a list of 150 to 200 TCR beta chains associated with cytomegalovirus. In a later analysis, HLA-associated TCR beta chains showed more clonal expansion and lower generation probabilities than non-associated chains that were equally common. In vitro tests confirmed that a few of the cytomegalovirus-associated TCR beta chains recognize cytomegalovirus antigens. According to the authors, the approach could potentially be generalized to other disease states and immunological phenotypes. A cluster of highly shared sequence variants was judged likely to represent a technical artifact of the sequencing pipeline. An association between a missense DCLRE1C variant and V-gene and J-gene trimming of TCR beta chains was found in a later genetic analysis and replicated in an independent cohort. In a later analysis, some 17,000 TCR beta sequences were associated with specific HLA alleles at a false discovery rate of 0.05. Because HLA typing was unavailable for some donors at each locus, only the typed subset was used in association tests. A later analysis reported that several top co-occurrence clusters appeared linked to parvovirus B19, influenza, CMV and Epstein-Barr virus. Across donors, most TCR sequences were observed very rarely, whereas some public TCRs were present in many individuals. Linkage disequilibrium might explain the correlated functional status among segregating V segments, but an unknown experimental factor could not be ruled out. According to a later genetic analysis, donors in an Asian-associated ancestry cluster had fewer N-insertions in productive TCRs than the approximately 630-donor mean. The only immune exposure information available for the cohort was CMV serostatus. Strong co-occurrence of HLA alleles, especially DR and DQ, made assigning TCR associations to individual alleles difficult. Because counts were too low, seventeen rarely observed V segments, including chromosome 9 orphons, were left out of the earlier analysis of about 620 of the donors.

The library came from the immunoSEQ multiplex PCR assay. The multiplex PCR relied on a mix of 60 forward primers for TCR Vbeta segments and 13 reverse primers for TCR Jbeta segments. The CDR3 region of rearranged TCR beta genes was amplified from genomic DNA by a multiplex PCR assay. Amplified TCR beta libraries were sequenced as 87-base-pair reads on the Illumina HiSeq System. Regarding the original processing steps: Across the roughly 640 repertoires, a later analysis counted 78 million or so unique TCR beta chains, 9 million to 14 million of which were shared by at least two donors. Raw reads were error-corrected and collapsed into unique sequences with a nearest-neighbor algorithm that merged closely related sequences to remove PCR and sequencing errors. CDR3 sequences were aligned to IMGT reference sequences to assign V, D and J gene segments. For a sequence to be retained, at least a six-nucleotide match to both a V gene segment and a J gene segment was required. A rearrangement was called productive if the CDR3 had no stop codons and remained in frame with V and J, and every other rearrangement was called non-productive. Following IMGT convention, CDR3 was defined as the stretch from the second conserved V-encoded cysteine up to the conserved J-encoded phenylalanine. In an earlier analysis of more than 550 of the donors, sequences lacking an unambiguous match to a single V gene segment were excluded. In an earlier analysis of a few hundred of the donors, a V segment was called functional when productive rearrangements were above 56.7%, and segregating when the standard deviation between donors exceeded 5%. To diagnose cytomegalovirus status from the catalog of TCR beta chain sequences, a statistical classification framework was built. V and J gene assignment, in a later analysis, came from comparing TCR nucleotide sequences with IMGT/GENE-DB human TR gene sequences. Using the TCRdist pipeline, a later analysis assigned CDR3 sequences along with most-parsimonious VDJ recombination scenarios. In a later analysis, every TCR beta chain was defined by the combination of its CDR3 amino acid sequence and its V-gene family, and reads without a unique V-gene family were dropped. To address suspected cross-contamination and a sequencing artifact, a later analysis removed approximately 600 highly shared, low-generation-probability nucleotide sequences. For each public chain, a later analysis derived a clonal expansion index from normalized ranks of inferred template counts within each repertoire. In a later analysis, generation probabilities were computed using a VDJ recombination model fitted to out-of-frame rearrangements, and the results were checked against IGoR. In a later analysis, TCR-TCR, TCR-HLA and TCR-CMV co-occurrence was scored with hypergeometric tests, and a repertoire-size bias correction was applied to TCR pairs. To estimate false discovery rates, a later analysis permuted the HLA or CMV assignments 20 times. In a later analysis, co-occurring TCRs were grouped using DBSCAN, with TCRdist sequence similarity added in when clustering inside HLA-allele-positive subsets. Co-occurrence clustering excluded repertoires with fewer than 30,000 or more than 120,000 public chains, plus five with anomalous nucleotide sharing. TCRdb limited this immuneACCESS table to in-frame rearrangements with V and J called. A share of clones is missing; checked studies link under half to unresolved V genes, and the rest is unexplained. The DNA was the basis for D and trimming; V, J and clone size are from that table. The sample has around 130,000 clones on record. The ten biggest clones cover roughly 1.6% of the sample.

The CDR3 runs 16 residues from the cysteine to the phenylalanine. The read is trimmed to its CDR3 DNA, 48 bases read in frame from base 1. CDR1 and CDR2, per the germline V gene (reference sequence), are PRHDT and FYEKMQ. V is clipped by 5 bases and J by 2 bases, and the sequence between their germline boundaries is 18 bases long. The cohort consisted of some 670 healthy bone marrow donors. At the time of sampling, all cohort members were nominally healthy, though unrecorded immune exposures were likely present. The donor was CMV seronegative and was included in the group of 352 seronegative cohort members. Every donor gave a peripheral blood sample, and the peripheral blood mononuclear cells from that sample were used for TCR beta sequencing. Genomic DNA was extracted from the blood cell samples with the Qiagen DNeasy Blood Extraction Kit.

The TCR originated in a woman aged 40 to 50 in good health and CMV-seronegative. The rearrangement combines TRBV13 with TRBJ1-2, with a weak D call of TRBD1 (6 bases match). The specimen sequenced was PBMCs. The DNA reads TGTGCCAGCAGCCGGGGGGGTGAGACAGGAAACTATGGCTACACCTTC. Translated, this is CASSRGGETGNYGYTF.